What follows are 30 T cell receptor beta chains derived from one specimen sequenced in a study of OX40 agonist ivuxolimab in advanced cancers. Sequencing was performed with immunoSEQ multiplex PCR; in TCRdb, only in-frame clones are kept and a portion is missing. The repertoire consists of around 84,000 clones, with about 92% occurring once and the leading ten covering 0.15% to 0.2%. The input for sequencing was CD4+ or CD8+ T cells sorted from blood, taken in a trial of the OX40 agonist ivuxolimab. These receptors originate from an adult with an advanced solid tumor such as melanoma, head and neck, liver or kidney cancer.

V and J are TRBV11-3 and TRBJ2-1; 16 positions agree with TRBD2. Per germline, CDR1 SGHNT and CDR2 YENEEA. This CDR3 is built from 16 residues. Germline trimming cut 5 bases from V and 8 bases from J; bases unmatched to any gene: 6. CDR3 nucleotide sequence: TGTGCCAGCAGCCTTGGGACTAGCGGGAGGGTAGATGAGCAGTTCTTC. It specifies CASSLGTSGRVDEQFF.

This chain joins TRBV28 and TRBJ2-3, with 9 bases matching TRBD2. This CDR3 region has 16 residues. Germline trimming cut 8 bases from V and 8 bases from J; bases unmatched to any gene: 17. The germline CDR1 and CDR2 sequences are MDHEN and SYDVKM. The CDR3 DNA reads TGTGCCAGCGGATTGGAAGGTAGCGGGAGAAGGGGTACGCAGTATTTT. Amino acids: CASGLEGSGRRGTQYF.

The chain carries TRBV7-8 and TRBJ2-5; TRBD1 agrees at 10 bases. The CDR3 covers 17 residues. Trimming cost V 6 bases and J 4 bases; bases outside gene matches: 14. CDR1 and CDR2 from the germline V gene are SGHVS and FQNEAQ. Here the CDR3 DNA reads TGTGCCAGCAGTCCCGTAGAACCAGGACAGGGGGGAGAGACCCAGTACTTC. Amino acid sequence: CASSPVEPGQGGETQYF.

The rearrangement links TRBV2 to TRBJ2-4; TRBD1 is a possible D gene (6 bases). The CDR3 length is 16 residues. V lost 2 bases and J 0 bases, leaving 11 bases between the germline ends. Germline CDR1 reads SNHLY; CDR2 reads FYNNEI. The CDR3 bases are TGTGCCAGCAGTGAATTCAGGGGCTTAGCCAAAAACATTCAGTACTTC. Protein: CASSEFRGLAKNIQYF.

V is TRBV6-5 and J is TRBJ2-1, with D perhaps TRBD1 or TRBD2 (5 bases each). The V end lost 0 bases, the J end lost 4 bases, and 13 bases lay between the germline ends. CDR3 length: 16 residues. In germline, CDR1 is MNHEY, CDR2 SVGAGI. CDR3 loop: CASSYSSRDGYNEQFF. The CDR3 DNA reads TGTGCCAGCAGTTACTCGAGCCGGGACGGGTACAATGAGCAGTTCTTC.

The chain links TRBV5-4 to TRBJ2-7, with D tentatively TRBD1 (7 bases). This CDR3 contains 14 residues. Germline CDR1 SGHNT, CDR2 YYREEE (reference sequence). Between the trimmed V and J ends, which lost 4 bases and 7 bases, there was a span of 18 bases. DNA of the CDR3: TGTGCCAGCAGCCGGGACAGTTCTCGGGGGGAGCAGTACTTC. Encoded protein: CASSRDSSRGEQYF.

CDR3 loop: CALDSPGTGELFF. CDR3 nucleotides: TGTGCCCTGGACTCGCCGGGGACCGGGGAGCTGTTTTTT. The chain uses TRBV28 and TRBJ2-2; D may be TRBD2 (5 bases). CDR3 length equals 13 residues. V lost 11 bases, J lost 5 bases, and 15 bases lay in between. Per the germline V gene, CDR1 is MDHEN and CDR2 is SYDVKM.

The chain has TRBV11-2 and TRBJ2-2; D not certain. Trimming shortened V by 1 base and J by 6 bases, and 3 bases separated the two germline ends. This CDR3 comprises 12 residues. Germline lookup yields CDR1 SGHAT and CDR2 FQNNGV. CDR3 DNA sequence: TGTGCCAGCAGCTTAGGCTCCGGGGAGCTGTTTTTT. Protein: CASSLGSGELFF. Using reference TRBV11-2 and TRBJ2-2 for the parts outside the CDR3, the full variable domain is EAGVAQSPRYKIIEKRQSVAFWCNPISGHATLYWYQQILGQGPKLLIQFQNNGVVDDSQLPKDRFSAERLKGVDSTLKIQPAKLEDSAVYLCASSLGSGELFFGEGSRLTVL.

This chain connects TRBV4-1 to TRBJ2-1, with no clear D. Germline V gene data show CDR1 as MGHRA and CDR2 as YSYEKL. Trimming took 7 bases from V and 4 from J, leaving 14 bases between them. The CDR3 is 14 residues long. CDR3 coding DNA: TGCGCCAGCACAAGGGAACTCACGTACAATGAGCAGTTCTTC. Protein: CASTRELTYNEQFF.

The V call is TRBV9, the J call TRBJ2-1; unclear D gene. V was shortened by 0 bases and J by 3 bases, with 13 bases between the two germline ends. Per germline, CDR1 SGDLS and CDR2 YYNGEE. The CDR3 length is 16 residues. The CDR3 DNA sequence: TGTGCCAGCAGCGTAGGGTACGGACCCCGCTACAATGAGCAGTTCTTC. Encoded protein: CASSVGYGPRYNEQFF.

The sample holds one count of this clone. CDR3 DNA: TGTGCCAGCAGTTTAGACTACTACGAGCAGTACTTC. Its protein is CASSLDYYEQYF. The chain recombines TRBV28 with TRBJ2-7; D possibly corresponds to TRBD2 (5 bases). V was clipped by 2 bases and J by 3 bases, with 5 bases between them. Per germline, CDR1 MDHEN and CDR2 SYDVKM. The CDR3 has 12 residues.

V usage is TRBV19 and J usage is TRBJ2-2; 15 nucleotides line up with TRBD2. With V trimmed by 8 bases and J by 6 bases, 7 bases remained unmatched. Germline V gene data show CDR1 as LNHDA and CDR2 as SQIVND (reference sequence). The CDR3 extends over 16 amino acids. The CDR3 is CASDRGTSGGSGELFF. CDR3 DNA: TGTGCCAGTGATAGAGGGACTAGCGGGGGGTCCGGGGAGCTGTTTTTT. Complete variable domain (other parts from reference TRBV19 and TRBJ2-2): DGGITQSPKYLFRKEGQNVTLSCEQNLNHDAMYWYRQDPGQGLRLIYYSQIVNDFQKGDIAEGYSVSREKKESFPLTVTSAQKNPTAFYLCASDRGTSGGSGELFFGEGSRLTVL.

This clone was detected once. V usage is TRBV30 and J usage is TRBJ2-2, with D tentatively TRBD1 (5 bases). Germline V gene sequence: CDR1 GTSNPN, CDR2 SVGIG (reference sequence). V was pared by 1 base and J by 4 bases, with 10 bases between. The CDR3 spans 14 residues. CDR3 nucleotides: TGTGCCTGGAGTGGGGGCACATCCACCGGGGAGCTGTTTTTT. Amino acids: CAWSGGTSTGELFF.

The chain links TRBV15 to TRBJ2-7; TRBD2 matches 12 bases. V shed 1 base, J shed 5 bases, and the junction held 9 bases outside the gene matches. Germline CDR1 reads LNHNV; CDR2 reads YYDKDF (reference sequence). This CDR3 has 17 residues. CDR3 sequence reads: CATSRVPSGRGIHEQYF. The CDR3 DNA sequence: TGTGCCACCAGCAGAGTTCCTAGCGGGAGGGGGATCCACGAGCAGTACTTC.

The chain carries TRBV28 and TRBJ1-5, with TRBD1 matching 8 bases. Germline V gives CDR1 MDHEN, CDR2 SYDVKM. The CDR3 is 16 amino acids. V lost 4 bases and J lost 3; bases outside the gene matches: 8. The CDR3 region is CASSSEGQASNQPQHF. For the CDR3, the DNA is TGTGCCAGCAGTTCGGAGGGACAGGCGTCCAATCAGCCCCAGCATTTT.

This clone occurred a few times. The CDR3 spells CASSSLVTSGRADTQYF. The CDR3 DNA follows: TGTGCCAGCAGCTCCCTTGTGACTAGCGGGAGGGCGGATACGCAGTATTTT. The chain employs TRBV7-9 and TRBJ2-3; 14 positions match TRBD2. The J segment lost 6 bases and the V segment lost 4 bases, leaving 9 bases of the junction unmatched. The CDR3 is 17 amino acids. Germline lookup yields CDR1 SEHNR and CDR2 FQNEAQ (reference sequence).

The chain couples TRBV14 to TRBJ1-5; TRBD1 matches at 7 bases. V gave up 0 bases and J gave up 12 bases; unmatched junction bases: 5. CDR3 size: 13 residues. Germline values: CDR1 SGHDN, CDR2 FVKESK. This chain's CDR3 is CASSQDTTGRQHF. CDR3 nucleotide sequence: TGTGCCAGCAGCCAAGATACGACAGGGCGCCAGCATTTT.

This clone was recorded only once. The rearrangement links TRBV6-1 to TRBJ1-3, with 8 positions matching TRBD1. With 1 base clipped from V and 0 bases from J, the junction kept 2 bases outside the gene matches. Germline values: CDR1 MNHNS, CDR2 SASEGT. This CDR3 region has 16 residues. CDR3 nucleotides: TGTGCCAGCAGTGAAGGGGGACAGGTCTCTGGAAACACCATATATTTT. The encoded protein is CASSEGGQVSGNTIYF.

The chain uses TRBV6-5 and TRBJ1-3; no clear D gene. With 3 bases removed from V and 2 bases from J, the gap between germline ends came to 8 bases. The germline V gene encodes CDR1 MNHEY and CDR2 SVGAGI. There are 14 residues in the CDR3. DNA of the CDR3: TGTGCCAGCAGTTATTCGTGGGCTGGAAACACCATATATTTT. It is translated as CASSYSWAGNTIYF.

This clone was detected only a few times. This chain uses TRBV6-6 with TRBJ2-7, with 8 nucleotides matching TRBD1. Germline V CDR1 and CDR2: MNHNY, SVGAGI (reference sequence). This CDR3 comprises 16 residues. V lost 4 bases, J lost 4 bases, and 12 bases stayed unmatched. Here the CDR3 reads CASSSTKTGAGYEQYF. In DNA form, the CDR3 reads TGTGCCAGCAGTTCCACCAAGACAGGGGCTGGGTACGAGCAGTACTTC.

V gene TRBV7-3 combines with J gene TRBJ1-1, with a tentative D call TRBD1 (5 bases). The V end was cut by 1 base, the J end by 7 bases, with 10 bases between. Germline V CDR1 and CDR2: SGHTA, FQGTGA. The CDR3 covers 13 residues. The CDR3 region is CASSLRVDSEAFF. The CDR3 nucleotides are TGTGCCAGCAGCTTAAGGGTCGACAGTGAAGCTTTCTTT.

The gene calls are TRBV9 and TRBJ2-2; D gene uncertain. V shed 0 bases and J shed 1 base, with 4 bases lying between them. The CDR3 contains 14 residues. The germline V gene has CDR1 SGDLS and CDR2 YYNGEE. The CDR3 spells CASSVGGNTGELFF. CDR3 bases: TGTGCCAGCAGCGTAGGGGGGAACACCGGGGAGCTGTTTTTT.

The chain links TRBV30 to TRBJ2-5, with D possibly being TRBD2 (5 bases). Germline CDR1 is GTSNPN and CDR2 is SVGIG (reference sequence). Trimming removed 2 bases at V and 9 bases at J, with 13 bases between. The CDR3 length is 12 residues. This CDR3 is CAWSTTREAQYF. The CDR3 coding sequence is TGTGCCTGGAGTACCACGAGGGAAGCCCAGTACTTC.

V and J are TRBV6-5 and TRBJ2-7; TRBD1 agrees at 9 bases. Germline-derived CDR1 and CDR2 are MNHEY and SVGAGI. V was clipped by 9 bases and J by 6 bases; unmatched bases: 12. The CDR3 is 14 amino acids. CDR3 sequence (DNA): TGTGCCAGTTGTCCCGGGACAGGGTTCGGCGAGCAGTACTTC. Protein product: CASCPGTGFGEQYF.

The gene calls are TRBV7-9 and TRBJ2-2; tentative D call: TRBD2 (5 bases). The CDR3 contains 16 residues. Germline CDR1 reads SEHNR; CDR2 reads FQNEAQ (reference sequence). V shed 1 base and J shed 1 base, with 10 bases lying between them. CDR3 region: CASSLERPLNTGELFF. CDR3 DNA: TGTGCCAGCAGCTTAGAGCGGCCACTGAACACCGGGGAGCTGTTTTTT.

The J gene is TRBJ2-7, the V gene TRBV19; D is unresolved. V was shortened by 5 bases and J by 4 bases, with 9 bases between the two germline ends. CDR1 is LNHDA, CDR2 SQIVND, per germline (reference sequence). The CDR3 is 12 amino acids. The CDR3 spells CASSFGEYEQYF. DNA for the CDR3: TGTGCCAGTAGTTTTGGAGAATACGAGCAGTACTTC.

The V gene is TRBV6-1, the J gene TRBJ1-1; unclear D gene. Germline V gene lookup returns CDR1 MNHNS and CDR2 SASEGT. V gave up 3 bases and J gave up 0 bases, with 11 bases separating them. There are 15 residues in the CDR3. The chain's CDR3 is CASSEARPLNTEAFF. For the CDR3, the DNA is TGTGCCAGCAGTGAGGCAAGGCCGTTGAACACTGAAGCTTTCTTT.

The rearrangement uses TRBV15 and TRBJ2-2, with 9 bases matching TRBD1. Germline V gives CDR1 LNHNV, CDR2 YYDKDF (reference sequence). The CDR3 totals 16 residues. Unmatched junction bases numbered 1, after V lost 1 base and J lost 1 base. The CDR3 is CATSRGQGGNTGELFF. CDR3 nucleotides: TGTGCCACCAGCAGAGGACAGGGGGGGAACACCGGGGAGCTGTTTTTT.

CDR3 region: CASSFWMNTEAFF. CDR3 nucleotides: TGTGCCAGCAGTTTCTGGATGAACACTGAAGCTTTCTTT. This chain connects TRBV27 to TRBJ1-1; D gene unclear. This CDR3 region has 13 residues. V lost 3 bases and J 0 bases, leaving 5 bases between the germline ends. From germline, CDR1 is MNHEY and CDR2 SMNVEV (reference sequence).

This clone was seen once. The chain carries TRBV19 and TRBJ2-2; the match to TRBD2 covers 7 bases. The germline gives CDR1 LNHDA, CDR2 SQIVND (reference sequence). The CDR3 loop spans 15 amino acids. Unmatched junction bases numbered 4, after V lost 1 base and J lost 5 bases. CDR3 bases: TGTGCCAGTAGTATAGCAGCGGGATCAACCGGGGAGCTGTTTTTT. Translating gives CASSIAAGSTGELFF.